This TCR beta chain was obtained from a study of response to subunit inactivated influenza vaccine. Study-wide results and limits: That few new T cells are recruited by each seasonal influenza vaccination was the authors' suggestion.

TCRdb independently ran MiXCR on the RT-PCR reads; one entry per CDR3 protein. Found here are around 160,000 distinct CDR3 sequences, 11% of them singletons; the top ten hold around 12%. Per the germline V gene, CDR1 is MNHEY and CDR2 is SVGEGT. The CDR3 runs to 18 residues. With V trimmed by 6 bases and J by 0 bases, 12 bases remained unmatched. With regard to this clonotype: What it recognizes is unknown.

This chain joins TRBV6-2 or TRBV6-3 and TRBJ2-7; 12 bases are shared with TRBD2. Sample: non-naive T cells sorted from PBMCs, taken about 40 days after vaccination. The clonotype was recovered from a man between 50 and 59 years old who received an inactivated influenza vaccine. CDR3 sequence: CASRNGGLAGHLSYEQYF. The CDR3 DNA is TGTGCCAGCAGAAACGGTGGACTAGCGGGACACCTCTCCTACGAGCAGTACTTC.